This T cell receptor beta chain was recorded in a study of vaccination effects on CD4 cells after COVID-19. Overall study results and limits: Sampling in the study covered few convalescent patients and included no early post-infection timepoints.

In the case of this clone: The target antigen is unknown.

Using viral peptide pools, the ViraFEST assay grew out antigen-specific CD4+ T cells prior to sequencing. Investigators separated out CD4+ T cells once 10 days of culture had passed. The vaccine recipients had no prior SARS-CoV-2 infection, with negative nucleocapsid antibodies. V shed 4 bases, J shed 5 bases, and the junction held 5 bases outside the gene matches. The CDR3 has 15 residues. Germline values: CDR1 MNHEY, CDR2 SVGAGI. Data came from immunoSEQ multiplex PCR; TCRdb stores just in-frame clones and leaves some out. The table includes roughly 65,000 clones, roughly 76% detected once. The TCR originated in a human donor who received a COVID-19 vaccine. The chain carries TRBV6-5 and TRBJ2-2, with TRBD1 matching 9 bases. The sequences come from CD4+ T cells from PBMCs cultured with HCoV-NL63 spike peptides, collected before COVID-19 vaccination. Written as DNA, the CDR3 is TGTGCCAGCAGTTCGGGACAGGGAAGAACCGGGGAGCTGTTTTTT. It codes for CASSSGQGRTGELFF.